This T cell receptor (beta chain) is drawn from a study of early T cells in non-severe SARS-CoV-2 infection. Study-wide context: Sequenced material consisted of bulk RNA (from unsorted whole blood), and chains were unpaired. General observations from the study: The VDJdb matching leaned toward anti-spike CD8 responses and overlooked private and CD4 specificities.

Individual cDNA molecules were tagged with unique molecular identifiers, the study reported. TCRdb recomputed calls from the 5' RACE reads with MiXCR, one row per CDR3 protein. The sample has some 61,000 distinct CDR3 sequences, 10% seen once. The CDR3 has 14 residues. Germline values: CDR1 SQVTM, CDR2 ANQGSEA. V dropped 6 bases and J dropped 3 bases, with 14 bases sitting between them. This clonotype has ten or more counts. Its antigen is currently unknown. This clonotype was obtained from an adult who was a healthcare worker with PCR-confirmed SARS-CoV-2 infection or an uninfected control (not recorded which). This chain joins TRBV29-1 and TRBJ2-2; tentative D call: TRBD2 (6 bases). Sequenced material: whole blood. CDR3 nucleotides: TGCAGCGTGGCTACTAGCCCGGACACCGGGGAGCTGTTTTTT. Protein sequence: CSVATSPDTGELFF.